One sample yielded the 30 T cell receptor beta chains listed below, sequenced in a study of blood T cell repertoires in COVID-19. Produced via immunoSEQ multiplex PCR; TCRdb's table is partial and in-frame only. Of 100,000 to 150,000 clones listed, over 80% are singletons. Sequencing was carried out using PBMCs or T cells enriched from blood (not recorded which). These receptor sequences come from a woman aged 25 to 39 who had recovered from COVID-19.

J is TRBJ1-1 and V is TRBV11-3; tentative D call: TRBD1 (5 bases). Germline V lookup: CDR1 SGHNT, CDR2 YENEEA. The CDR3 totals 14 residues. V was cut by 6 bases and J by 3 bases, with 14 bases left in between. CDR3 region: CASRRDPGDTEAFF. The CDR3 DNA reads TGTGCCAGCAGGAGGGACCCGGGGGACACTGAAGCTTTCTTT.

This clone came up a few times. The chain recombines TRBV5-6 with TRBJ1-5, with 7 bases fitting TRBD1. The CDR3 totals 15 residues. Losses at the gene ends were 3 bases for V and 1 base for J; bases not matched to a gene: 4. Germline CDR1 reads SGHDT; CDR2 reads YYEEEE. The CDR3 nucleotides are TGTGCCAGCAGCTCCCCGGGACAGAGCAATCAGCCCCAGCATTTT. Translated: CASSSPGQSNQPQHF.

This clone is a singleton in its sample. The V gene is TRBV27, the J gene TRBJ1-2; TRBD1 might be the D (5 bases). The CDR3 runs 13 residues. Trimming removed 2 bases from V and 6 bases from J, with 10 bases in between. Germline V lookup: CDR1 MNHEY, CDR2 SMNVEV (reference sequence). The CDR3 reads CASSLGGGDGYTF. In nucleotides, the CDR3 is TGTGCCAGCAGTTTAGGGGGGGGTGATGGCTACACCTTC.

CDR3 DNA sequence: TGCAGTGCTAGTGAGGACATCTACGAGCAGTACTTC. This encodes CSASEDIYEQYF. The chain is built from TRBV20-1 and TRBJ2-7; D is perhaps TRBD1 (5 bases). In germline, CDR1 is DFQATT, CDR2 SNEGSKA (reference sequence). The CDR3 spans 12 residues. V lost 3 bases and J lost 3, with 9 bases in between.

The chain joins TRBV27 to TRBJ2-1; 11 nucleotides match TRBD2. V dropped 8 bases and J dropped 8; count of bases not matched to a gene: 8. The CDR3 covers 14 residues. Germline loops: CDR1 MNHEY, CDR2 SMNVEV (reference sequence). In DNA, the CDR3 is TGTGCCAGCCGACTAGCGGGGACGGGGGATGAGCAGTTCTTC. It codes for CASRLAGTGDEQFF.

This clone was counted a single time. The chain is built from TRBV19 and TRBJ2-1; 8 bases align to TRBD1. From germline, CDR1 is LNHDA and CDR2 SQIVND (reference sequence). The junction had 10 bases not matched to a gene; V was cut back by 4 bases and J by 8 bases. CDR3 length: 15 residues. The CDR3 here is CASSTRGPPADEQFF. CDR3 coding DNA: TGTGCCAGTAGTACCAGGGGGCCCCCAGCCGATGAGCAGTTCTTC.

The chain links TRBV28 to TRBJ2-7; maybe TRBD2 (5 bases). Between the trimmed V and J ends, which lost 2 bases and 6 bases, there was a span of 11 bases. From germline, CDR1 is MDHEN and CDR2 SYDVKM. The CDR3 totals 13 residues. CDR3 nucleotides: TGTGCCAGCAGTTTAGTCGGGAATCGCGAGCAGTACTTC. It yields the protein CASSLVGNREQYF. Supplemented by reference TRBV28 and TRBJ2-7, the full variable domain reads DVKVTQSSRYLVKRTGEKVFLECVQDMDHENMFWYRQDPGLGLRLIYFSYDVKMKEKGDIPEGYSVSREKKERFSLILESASTNQTSMYLCASSLVGNREQYFGPGTRLTVT.

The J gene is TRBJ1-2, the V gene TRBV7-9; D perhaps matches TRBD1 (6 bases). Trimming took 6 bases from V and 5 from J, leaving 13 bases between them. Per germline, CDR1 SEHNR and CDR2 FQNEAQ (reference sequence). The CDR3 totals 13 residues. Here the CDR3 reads CASRAGTQYGYTF. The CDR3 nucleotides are TGTGCCAGCAGAGCCGGGACACAATATGGCTACACCTTC.

The CDR3 spells CATSRGRGAYTEAFF. The CDR3 DNA is TGTGCCACCAGCAGAGGTCGGGGGGCATACACTGAAGCTTTCTTT. V gene TRBV15 combines with J gene TRBJ1-1; possibly TRBD1 for D (6 bases). The CDR3 is 15 amino acids. The V end was cut by 1 base, the J end by 3 bases, with 12 bases between. Germline values: CDR1 LNHNV, CDR2 YYDKDF (reference sequence).

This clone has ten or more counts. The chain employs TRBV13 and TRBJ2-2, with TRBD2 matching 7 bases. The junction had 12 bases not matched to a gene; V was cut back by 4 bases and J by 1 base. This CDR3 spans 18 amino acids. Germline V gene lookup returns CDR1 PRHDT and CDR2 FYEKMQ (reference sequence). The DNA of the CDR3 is TGTGCCAGCAGCTCGACTACGCTGGCGGGAGAGAACACCGGGGAGCTGTTTTTT. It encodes CASSSTTLAGENTGELFF.

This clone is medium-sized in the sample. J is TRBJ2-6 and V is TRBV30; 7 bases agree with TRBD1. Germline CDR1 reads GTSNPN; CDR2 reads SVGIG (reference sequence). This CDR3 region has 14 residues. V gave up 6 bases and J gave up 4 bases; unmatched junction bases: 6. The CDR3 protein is CACYRGPGANVLTF. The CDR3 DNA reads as TGTGCCTGTTACAGGGGACCGGGGGCCAACGTCCTGACTTTC.

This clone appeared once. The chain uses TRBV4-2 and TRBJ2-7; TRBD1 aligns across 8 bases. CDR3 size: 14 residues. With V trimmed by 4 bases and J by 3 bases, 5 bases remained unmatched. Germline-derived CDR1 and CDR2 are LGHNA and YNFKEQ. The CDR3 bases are TGTGCCAGCAGCCCAGGGACAGGAGACTACGAGCAGTACTTC. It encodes CASSPGTGDYEQYF.

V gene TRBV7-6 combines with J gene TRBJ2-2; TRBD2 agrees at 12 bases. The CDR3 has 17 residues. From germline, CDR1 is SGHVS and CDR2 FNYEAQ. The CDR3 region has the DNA TGTGCAGTACAGGGGACTAGCGGGTCGGTTAGCACCGGGGAGCTGTTTTTT. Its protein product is CAVQGTSGSVSTGELFF.

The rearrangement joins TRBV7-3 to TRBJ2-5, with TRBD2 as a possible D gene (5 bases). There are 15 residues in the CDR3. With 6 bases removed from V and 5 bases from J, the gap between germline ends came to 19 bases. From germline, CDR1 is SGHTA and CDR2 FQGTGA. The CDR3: CASRYRVNRGETQYF. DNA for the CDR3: TGTGCCAGCAGATATAGGGTAAACCGAGGGGAGACCCAGTACTTC.

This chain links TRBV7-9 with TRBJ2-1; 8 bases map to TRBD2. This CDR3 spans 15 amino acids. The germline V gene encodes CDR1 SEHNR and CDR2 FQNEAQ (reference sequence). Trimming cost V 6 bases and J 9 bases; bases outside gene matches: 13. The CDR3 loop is CASSTIAGRVGEQFF. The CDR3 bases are TGTGCCAGCAGTACGATAGCGGGACGGGTGGGTGAGCAGTTCTTC.

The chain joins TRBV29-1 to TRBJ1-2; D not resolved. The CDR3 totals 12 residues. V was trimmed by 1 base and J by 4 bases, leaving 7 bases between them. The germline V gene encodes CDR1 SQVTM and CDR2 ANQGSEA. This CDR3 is CSVEGYGYGYTF. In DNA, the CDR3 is TGCAGCGTTGAAGGCTATGGCTATGGCTACACCTTC.

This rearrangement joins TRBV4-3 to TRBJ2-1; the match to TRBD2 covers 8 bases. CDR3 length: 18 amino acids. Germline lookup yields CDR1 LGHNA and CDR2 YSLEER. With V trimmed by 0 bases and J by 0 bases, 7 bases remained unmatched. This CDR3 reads CASSQDAGSGSSYNEQFF. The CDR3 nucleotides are TGCGCCAGCAGCCAAGATGCGGGGAGCGGGAGCTCCTACAATGAGCAGTTCTTC.

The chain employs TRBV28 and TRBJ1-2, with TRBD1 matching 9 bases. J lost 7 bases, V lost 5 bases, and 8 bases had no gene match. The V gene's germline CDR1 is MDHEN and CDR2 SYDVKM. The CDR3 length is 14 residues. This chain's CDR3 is CASSGTGNIGGYTF. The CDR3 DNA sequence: TGTGCCAGCAGTGGGACAGGGAATATCGGTGGCTACACCTTC.

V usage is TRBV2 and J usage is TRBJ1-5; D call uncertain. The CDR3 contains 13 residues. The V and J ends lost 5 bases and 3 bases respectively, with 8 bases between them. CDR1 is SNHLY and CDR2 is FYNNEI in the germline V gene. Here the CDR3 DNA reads TGTGCCAGCAGTTACAGCCTCAATCAGCCCCAGCATTTT. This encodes CASSYSLNQPQHF.

The CDR3 loop is CASSLDLGAGMRSPLHF. CDR3 DNA sequence: TGTGCCAGCAGCTTAGATCTTGGGGCAGGGATGAGATCACCCCTCCACTTT. The chain is built from TRBV11-2 and TRBJ1-6; a weak D match, TRBD1 (5 bases). The CDR3 totals 17 residues. The germline V gene has CDR1 SGHAT and CDR2 FQNNGV. Trimming shortened V by 0 bases and J by 10 bases, and 19 bases separated the two germline ends. The full variable domain, its missing parts supplied by reference TRBV11-2 and TRBJ1-6, is EAGVAQSPRYKIIEKRQSVAFWCNPISGHATLYWYQQILGQGPKLLIQFQNNGVVDDSQLPKDRFSAERLKGVDSTLKIQPAKLEDSAVYLCASSLDLGAGMRSPLHFGNGTRLTVT.

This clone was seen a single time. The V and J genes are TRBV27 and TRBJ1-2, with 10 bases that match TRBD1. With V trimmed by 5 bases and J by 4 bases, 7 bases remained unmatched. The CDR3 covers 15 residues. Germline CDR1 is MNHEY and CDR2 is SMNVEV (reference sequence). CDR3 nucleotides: TGTGCCAGCAGTGCGGAGACAGGGGGCATCTATGGCTACACCTTC. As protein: CASSAETGGIYGYTF.

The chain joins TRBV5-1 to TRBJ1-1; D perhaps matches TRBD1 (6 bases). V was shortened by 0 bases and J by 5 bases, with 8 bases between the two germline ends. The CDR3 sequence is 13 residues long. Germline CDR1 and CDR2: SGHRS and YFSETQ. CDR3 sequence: CASSLGQVTEAFF. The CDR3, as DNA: TGCGCCAGCAGCTTGGGACAGGTGACTGAAGCTTTCTTT.

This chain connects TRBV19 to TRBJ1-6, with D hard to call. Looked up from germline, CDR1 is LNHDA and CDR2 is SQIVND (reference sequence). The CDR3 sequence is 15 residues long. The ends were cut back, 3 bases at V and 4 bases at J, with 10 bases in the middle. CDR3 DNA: TGTGCCAGTAGTATTATCGGGGATTATAATTCACCCCTCCACTTT. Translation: CASSIIGDYNSPLHF.

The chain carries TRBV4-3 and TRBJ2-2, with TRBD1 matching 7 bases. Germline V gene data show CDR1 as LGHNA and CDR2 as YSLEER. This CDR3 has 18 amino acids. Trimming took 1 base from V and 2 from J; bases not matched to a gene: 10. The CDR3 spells CASSQGAQWDSNTGELFF. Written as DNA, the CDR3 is TGCGCCAGCAGCCAAGGCGCGCAATGGGACAGCAACACCGGGGAGCTGTTTTTT.

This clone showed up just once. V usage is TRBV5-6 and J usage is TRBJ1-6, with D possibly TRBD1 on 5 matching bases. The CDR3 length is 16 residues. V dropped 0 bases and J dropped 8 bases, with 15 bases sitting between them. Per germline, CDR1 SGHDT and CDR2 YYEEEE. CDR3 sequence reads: CASSLVGPVLDSPLHF. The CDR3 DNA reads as TGTGCCAGCAGCTTGGTGGGGCCGGTTCTTGATTCACCCCTCCACTTT.

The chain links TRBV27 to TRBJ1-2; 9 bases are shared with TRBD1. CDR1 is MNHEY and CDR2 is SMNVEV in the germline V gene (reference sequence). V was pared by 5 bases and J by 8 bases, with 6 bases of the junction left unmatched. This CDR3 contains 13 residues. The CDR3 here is CASSRRTGEGYTF. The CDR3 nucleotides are TGTGCCAGCAGTCGGAGGACAGGGGAGGGCTACACCTTC.

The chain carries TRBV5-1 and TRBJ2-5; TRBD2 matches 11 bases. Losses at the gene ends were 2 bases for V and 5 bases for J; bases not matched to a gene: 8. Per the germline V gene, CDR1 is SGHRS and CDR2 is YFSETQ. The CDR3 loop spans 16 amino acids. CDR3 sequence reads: CASSFYSGRARETQYF. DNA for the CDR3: TGCGCCAGCAGCTTTTATAGCGGGAGGGCCCGGGAGACCCAGTACTTC.

The CDR3: CASSNLIAGGSNTGELFF. The CDR3 DNA reads as TGTGCCAGTAGTAACCTCATAGCGGGAGGGTCAAACACCGGGGAGCTGTTTTTT. The chain has TRBV19 and TRBJ2-2, with 11 positions matching TRBD2. V trimming: 4 bases; J trimming: 2 bases; junction bases outside the gene matches: 9. This CDR3 is built from 18 residues. CDR1 is LNHDA, CDR2 SQIVND, per germline (reference sequence).

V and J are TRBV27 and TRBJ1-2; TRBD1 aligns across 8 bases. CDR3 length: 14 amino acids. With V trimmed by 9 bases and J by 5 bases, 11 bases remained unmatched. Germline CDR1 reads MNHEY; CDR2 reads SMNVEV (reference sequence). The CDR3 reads CARGGRGRGYGYTF. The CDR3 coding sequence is TGTGCCAGGGGGGGCAGGGGGCGAGGGTATGGCTACACCTTC.

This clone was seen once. The CDR3 nucleotides read TGTGCCAGCAGGGCCGGGACAAGAATTTTCTCGGGGTATGGCTACACCTTC. Its translation is CASRAGTRIFSGYGYTF. This chain uses TRBV5-4 with TRBJ1-2; a weak D match, TRBD1 (6 bases). The CDR3 totals 17 residues. Trimming cost V 5 bases and J 5 bases, with 25 bases left between them. CDR1 is SGHNT and CDR2 is YYREEE in the germline V gene (reference sequence).